The 24 T cell receptor beta chains given below trace back to one sample, sequenced in a study of T cells in Graves' hyperthyroidism and ophthalmopathy. There were TCR beta CDR3 regions amplified from RNA transcripts. Initially, a first-round RT-PCR of the TCR CDR3 employed the HTBI primer set. TCRdb passed the multiplex PCR reads through MiXCR, listing each CDR3 protein once. The sample yields a few hundred thousand distinct CDR3 sequences, just over 45% seen once. Sequenced sample: peripheral blood or thyroid tissue (not recorded which). These receptors all stem from a woman younger than 30 with Graves' hyperthyroidism.

This rearrangement joins TRBV29-1 to TRBJ2-7; TRBD1 aligns across 11 bases. This CDR3 has 14 residues. CDR1 is SQVTM and CDR2 is ANQGSEA in the germline V gene. CDR3 sequence (DNA): TGCAGTCATCCGCCGGGACAGGGGGCCTACGAGCAGTACTTC. This sequence encodes CSHPPGQGAYEQYF.

V and J are TRBV7-9 and TRBJ1-4; no definite D call. Germline loops: CDR1 SEHNR, CDR2 FQNEAQ (reference sequence). The CDR3 spans 14 residues. The germline V and J ends were trimmed by 3 bases and 3 bases, with 8 bases remaining between them. CDR3 bases: TGTGCCAGCAGCTTGGATAGCCCTAATGAAAAACTGTTTTTT. It translates to CASSLDSPNEKLFF. Full variable domain (remainder filled in from reference TRBV7-9 and TRBJ1-4): DTGVSQNPRHKITKRGQNVTFRCDPISEHNRLYWYRQTLGQGPEFLTYFQNEAQLEKSRLLSDRFSAERPKGSFSTLEIQRTEQGDSAMYLCASSLDSPNEKLFFGSGTQLSVL.

This chain connects TRBV2 to TRBJ2-5, with D tentatively TRBD1 (5 bases). Deletions cut 8 bases from V and 5 bases from J, with 15 bases between. The CDR3 spans 13 residues. The germline V gene encodes CDR1 SNHLY and CDR2 FYNNEI. The CDR3 loop is CASQTPGLETQYF. CDR3 bases: TGTGCCAGCCAGACCCCAGGGCTCGAGACCCAGTACTTC.

This rearrangement joins TRBV29-1 to TRBJ2-3; D could derive from TRBD1 or TRBD2 (5 bases each). The CDR3 totals 13 residues. The ends were cut back, 5 bases at V and 4 bases at J, with 13 bases in the middle. Germline V gene sequence: CDR1 SQVTM, CDR2 ANQGSEA. CDR3 in DNA: TGCAGCGTTCTACTAGGGGAGTCAGATACGCAGTATTTT. It specifies CSVLLGESDTQYF.

In its sample, this clonotype was seen once. Mismatch with germline at one junction end may stem from a read error. The gene calls are TRBV10-3 and TRBJ1-5; 7 positions match TRBD1. Germline CDR1 ENHRY, CDR2 SYGVKD. The CDR3 length is 14 residues. The CDR3: CASSPRDRWEPQHF. The CDR3 coding sequence is TGTGCCAGCAGTCCGCGGGACAGATGGGAGCCCCAGCATTTT.

CDR3 nucleotide sequence: TGTGCCATCAGTGAGTCACGAGAACAGGGATGGTATGGCTACACCTTC. As protein: CAISESREQGWYGYTF. The chain links TRBV10-3 to TRBJ1-2; maybe TRBD1 (6 bases). Germline assignment: CDR1 ENHRY and CDR2 SYGVKD. This CDR3 contains 16 residues. The germline V and J ends were trimmed by 0 bases and 5 bases, with 16 bases remaining between them.

The rearrangement links TRBV11-1 to TRBJ2-7, with D tentatively TRBD2 (5 bases). CDR1 is SGHAT and CDR2 is FQDESV in the germline V gene (reference sequence). The CDR3 has 14 residues. Trimming took 1 base from V and 2 from J, leaving 9 bases between them. CDR3 amino acids: CASSLGGATYEQYF. As DNA, the CDR3 is TGTGCCAGCAGCTTAGGGGGAGCCACCTACGAGCAGTACTTC.

The chain combines TRBV7-2 with TRBJ2-3, with 7 positions matching TRBD2. The ends lost 5 bases at V and 3 bases at J; junction bases unmatched: 8. Germline CDR1 SGHTA, CDR2 FQGNSA. The CDR3 contains 15 residues. CDR3 in DNA: TGTGCCAGCAGCGCTAGCGGAGACCTTACAGATACGCAGTATTTT. Translated: CASSASGDLTDTQYF.

CDR3 sequence reads: CASNSGQGVQETQYF. Here the CDR3 DNA reads TGTGCCAGTAACAGTGGGCAGGGGGTCCAGGAGACCCAGTACTTC. V usage is TRBV19 and J usage is TRBJ2-5; 7 nucleotides align to TRBD1. CDR1 LNHDA and CDR2 SQIVND come from the germline V gene (reference sequence). With 7 bases clipped from V and 5 bases from J, the junction kept 13 bases outside the gene matches. The CDR3 sequence is 15 residues long.

The chain has TRBV7-9 and TRBJ1-4; weak D call: TRBD1 (5 bases). V was pared by 5 bases and J by 0 bases, with 10 bases between. This CDR3 comprises 15 residues. From germline, CDR1 is SEHNR and CDR2 FQNEAQ (reference sequence). Written as DNA, the CDR3 is TGTGCCAGCAGCCTCGACAGCCCAACTAATGAAAAACTGTTTTTT. Translation gives CASSLDSPTNEKLFF. The variable domain in full, with the rest retrieved from reference TRBV7-9 and TRBJ1-4, is DTGVSQNPRHKITKRGQNVTFRCDPISEHNRLYWYRQTLGQGPEFLTYFQNEAQLEKSRLLSDRFSAERPKGSFSTLEIQRTEQGDSAMYLCASSLDSPTNEKLFFGSGTQLSVL.

This clonotype was recorded many times. V is TRBV29-1 and J is TRBJ1-2, with 8 positions matching TRBD1. There are 13 residues in the CDR3. The germline CDR1 and CDR2 sequences are SQVTM and ANQGSEA. Losses at the gene ends were 6 bases for V and 6 bases for J; bases not matched to a gene: 9. The CDR3 reads CSVGQAERDGYTF. Here the CDR3 DNA reads TGCAGCGTGGGACAGGCGGAAAGAGATGGCTACACCTTC.

This chain links TRBV11-2 with TRBJ2-7, with TRBD1 as a possible D gene (5 bases). The CDR3 runs to 15 residues. Trimming took 7 bases from V and 7 from J, leaving 23 bases between them. In germline, CDR1 is SGHAT, CDR2 FQNNGV. The CDR3 region has the DNA TGTGCCAGCACCACTCATCGGACAAAAACGAGGGAGCAGTACTTC. Encoded protein: CASTTHRTKTREQYF.

This clonotype occurred many times. The chain uses TRBV2 and TRBJ1-2, with 8 bases fitting TRBD1. CDR1 and CDR2 (germline): SNHLY, FYNNEI. V lost 7 bases to trimming and J lost 0 bases; unmatched junction nucleotides: 4. This CDR3 region has 14 residues. The CDR3 protein is CASTRTGTNYGYTF. CDR3 nucleotides: TGTGCCAGCACTCGGACAGGGACTAACTATGGCTACACCTTC.

J is TRBJ2-7 and V is TRBV2; 13 bases are shared with TRBD2. V shed 8 bases, J shed 9 bases, and the junction held 7 bases outside the gene matches. The germline gives CDR1 SNHLY, CDR2 FYNNEI. The CDR3 has 13 amino acids. The CDR3 DNA sequence: TGTGCCAGCGGGGGGACTAGCGGGGAGTGGCAGTACTTC. Protein: CASGGTSGEWQYF.

This clonotype turned up a few times. The rearrangement uses TRBV7-2 and TRBJ1-2; the D gene is possibly TRBD1 (5 bases). V was clipped by 5 bases and J by 5 bases, with 18 bases between them. The CDR3 extends over 15 amino acids. Looked up from germline, CDR1 is SGHTA and CDR2 is FQGNSA. The CDR3 here is CASSQGTAALYGYTF. For the CDR3, the DNA is TGTGCCAGCAGCCAAGGGACCGCGGCTCTTTATGGCTACACCTTC.

J is TRBJ1-1 and V is TRBV29-1, with unresolved D. The germline gives CDR1 SQVTM, CDR2 ANQGSEA. Trimming removed 7 bases from V and 4 bases from J, with 10 bases in between. The CDR3 sequence is 11 residues long. The CDR3 sequence is CSGKGGTEAFF. CDR3 nucleotides: TGCAGCGGAAAAGGAGGCACTGAAGCTTTCTTT. Full variable domain (outside the CDR3, taken from reference TRBV29-1 and TRBJ1-1): SAVISQKPSRDICQRGTSLTIQCQVDSQVTMMFWYRQQPGQSLTLIATANQGSEATYESGFVIDKFPISRPNLTFSTLTVSNMSPEDSSIYLCSGKGGTEAFFGQGTRLTVV.

As concerns this clonotype: One base away lies a much larger clone, so this may be a sequencing read error. The rearrangement links TRBV7-2 to TRBJ2-5, with a possible D match to TRBD2 (5 bases). This CDR3 region has 14 residues. The germline CDR1 and CDR2 sequences are SGHTA and FQGNSA. The CDR3 coding sequence is TGTGCCGGCAGCTTAGTGTCTGGGAAACGGGACCAGTACTTC. As protein: CAGSLVSGKRDQYF.

This clonotype was recorded a few times. V is TRBV7-3 and J is TRBJ1-2; unclear D gene. CDR3 size: 14 residues. V was clipped by 3 bases and J by 4 bases, with 12 bases between them. The germline V gene has CDR1 SGHTA and CDR2 FQGTGA. The DNA for the CDR3 is TGTGCCAGCAGCTTGGAAATAACGGTCTATGGCTACACCTTC. Protein product: CASSLEITVYGYTF.

This clonotype was recorded at least ten times. The chain couples TRBV24-1 to TRBJ1-2; D gene uncertain. The V gene's germline CDR1 is KGHDR and CDR2 SFDVKD. Trimming shortened V by 0 bases and J by 2 bases, and 9 bases separated the two germline ends. This CDR3 spans 15 amino acids. CDR3 amino acids: CATSDLGGPNYGYTF. CDR3 in DNA: TGTGCCACCAGTGATTTGGGAGGACCGAACTATGGCTACACCTTC.

This chain links TRBV7-2 with TRBJ1-4; a weak D match, TRBD1 (5 bases). Trimming took off 3 bases at V and 2 bases at J, with 10 bases between the two ends. Germline V gene sequence: CDR1 SGHTA, CDR2 FQGNSA. The CDR3 is made up of 15 amino acids. The DNA for the CDR3 is TGTGCCAGCAGCTTGGTCGGGGGGACTAATGAAAAACTGTTTTTT. Protein: CASSLVGGTNEKLFF.

This clonotype has at least ten counts. V usage is TRBV10-3 and J usage is TRBJ2-2, with D maybe TRBD2 (5 bases). Germline V CDR1 and CDR2: ENHRY, SYGVKD. V was trimmed by 3 bases and J by 3 bases, leaving 8 bases between them. CDR3 length equals 14 residues. The CDR3 coding sequence is TGTGCCATCAGTGAAGGGAGAGACACCGGGGAGCTGTTTTTT. It is translated as CAISEGRDTGELFF.

The chain couples TRBV5-1 to TRBJ2-7; D perhaps matches TRBD2 (6 bases). The V gene lost 5 bases and the J gene lost 0 bases, with 9 bases spanning the gap. CDR1 is SGHRS, CDR2 YFSETQ, per germline. This CDR3 has 13 amino acids. The CDR3 sequence: CASREGPSYEQYF. CDR3 nucleotide sequence: TGCGCCAGCAGGGAGGGGCCCTCCTACGAGCAGTACTTC.

This clonotype was observed a single time. This sequence may be a read error, since a much larger clone differs from it by one base. The chain uses TRBV15 and TRBJ1-4; D is unresolved. V was clipped by 0 bases and J by 11 bases, with 16 bases between them. CDR1 LNHNV and CDR2 YYDKDF come from the germline V gene (reference sequence). The CDR3 sequence is 15 residues long. CDR3 sequence: CATSRDQQWEDKLFF. For the CDR3, the DNA is TGTGCCACCAGCAGAGATCAACAGTGGGAAGACAAACTGTTTTTT.

In this sample, this clonotype turned up a few times. This chain links TRBV2 with TRBJ2-5, with D perhaps assigned TRBD1 or TRBD2 (5 bases each). Trimming removed 0 bases from V and 0 bases from J, with 8 bases in between. This CDR3 has 15 residues. CDR1 and CDR2 (germline): SNHLY, FYNNEI. CDR3 nucleotides: TGTGCCAGCAGTGAAGCGAGGGGATACCAAGAGACCCAGTACTTC. Translated, it gives CASSEARGYQETQYF.